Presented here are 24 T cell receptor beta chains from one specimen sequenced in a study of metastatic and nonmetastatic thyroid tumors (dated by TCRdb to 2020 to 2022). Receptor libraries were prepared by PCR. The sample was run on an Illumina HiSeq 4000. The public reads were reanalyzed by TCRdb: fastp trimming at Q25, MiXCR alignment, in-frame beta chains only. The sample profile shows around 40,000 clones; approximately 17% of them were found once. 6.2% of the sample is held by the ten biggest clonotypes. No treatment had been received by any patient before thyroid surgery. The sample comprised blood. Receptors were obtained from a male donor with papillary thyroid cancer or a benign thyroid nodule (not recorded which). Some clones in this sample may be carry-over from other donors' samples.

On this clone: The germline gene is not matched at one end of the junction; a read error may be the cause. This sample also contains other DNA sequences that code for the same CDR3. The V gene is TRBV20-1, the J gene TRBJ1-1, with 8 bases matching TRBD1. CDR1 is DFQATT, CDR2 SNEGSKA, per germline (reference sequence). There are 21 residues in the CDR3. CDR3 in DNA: TGCGGTGCTAGGAGACCCCCCGAGGTGGGGACAGGCGCTACCGTGAACACTGAAGCTTTCTTT. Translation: CGARRPPEVGTGATVNTEAFF.

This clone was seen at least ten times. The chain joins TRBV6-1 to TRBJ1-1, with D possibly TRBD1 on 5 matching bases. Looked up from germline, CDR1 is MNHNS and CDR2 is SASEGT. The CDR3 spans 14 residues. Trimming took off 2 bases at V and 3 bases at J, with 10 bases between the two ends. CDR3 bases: TGTGCCAGCAGTGAAAGTACGGGGGACACTGAAGCTTTCTTT. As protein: CASSESTGDTEAFF.

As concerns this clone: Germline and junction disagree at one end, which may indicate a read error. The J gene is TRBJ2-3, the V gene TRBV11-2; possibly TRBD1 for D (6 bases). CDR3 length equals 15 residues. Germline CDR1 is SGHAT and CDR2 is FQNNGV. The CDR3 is CASSLVGGLTGTQYF. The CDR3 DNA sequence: TGTGCCAGCAGCTTAGTTGGGGGCCTGACAGGTACGCAGTATTTT.

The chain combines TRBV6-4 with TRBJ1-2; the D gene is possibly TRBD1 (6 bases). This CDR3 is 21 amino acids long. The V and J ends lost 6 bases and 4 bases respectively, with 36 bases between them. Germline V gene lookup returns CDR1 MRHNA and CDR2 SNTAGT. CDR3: CASRTLALGTGGVHPRYGYTF. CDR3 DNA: TGTGCCAGCAGGACCCTAGCGCTGGGTACCGGGGGCGTCCACCCGCGCTATGGCTACACCTTC.

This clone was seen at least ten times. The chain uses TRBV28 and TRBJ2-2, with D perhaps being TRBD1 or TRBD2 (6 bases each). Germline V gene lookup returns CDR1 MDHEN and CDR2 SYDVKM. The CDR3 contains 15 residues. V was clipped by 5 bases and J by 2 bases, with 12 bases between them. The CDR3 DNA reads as TGTGCCAGCAGTGCCTGGGGGGCCAACACCGGGGAGCTGTTTTTT. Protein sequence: CASSAWGANTGELFF.

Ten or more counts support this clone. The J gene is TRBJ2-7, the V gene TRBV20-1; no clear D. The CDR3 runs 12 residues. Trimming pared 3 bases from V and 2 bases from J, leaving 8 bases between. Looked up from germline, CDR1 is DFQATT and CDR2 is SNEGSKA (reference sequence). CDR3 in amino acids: CSASNSAYEQYF. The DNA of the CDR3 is TGCAGTGCTAGTAACAGCGCCTACGAGCAGTACTTC.

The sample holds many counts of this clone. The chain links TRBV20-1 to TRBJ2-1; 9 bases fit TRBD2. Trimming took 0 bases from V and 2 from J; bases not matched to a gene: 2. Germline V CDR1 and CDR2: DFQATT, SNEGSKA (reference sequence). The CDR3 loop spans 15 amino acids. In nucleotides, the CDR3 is TGCAGTGCTAGAGACCCTAGCGGGACCTACAATGAGCAGTTCTTC. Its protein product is CSARDPSGTYNEQFF.

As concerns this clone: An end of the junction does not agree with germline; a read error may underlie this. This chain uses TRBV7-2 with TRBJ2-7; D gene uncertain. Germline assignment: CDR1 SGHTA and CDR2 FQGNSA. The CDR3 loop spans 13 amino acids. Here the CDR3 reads CASSLAMGYERYF. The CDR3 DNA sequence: TGTGCCAGCAGCTTAGCGATGGGGTACGAGCGGTACTTC.

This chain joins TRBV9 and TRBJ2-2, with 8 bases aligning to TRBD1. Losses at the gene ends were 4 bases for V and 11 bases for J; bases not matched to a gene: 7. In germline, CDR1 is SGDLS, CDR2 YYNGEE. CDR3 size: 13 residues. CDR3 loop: CASSSGGLVELFF. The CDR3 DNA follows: TGTGCCAGCAGCTCAGGGGGCCTCGTTGAGCTGTTTTTT. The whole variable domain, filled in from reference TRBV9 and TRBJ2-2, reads DSGVTQTPKHLITATGQRVTLRCSPRSGDLSVYWYQQSLDQGLQFLIQYYNGEERAKGNILERFSAQQFPDLHSELNLSSLELGDSALYFCASSSGGLVELFFGEGSRLTVL.

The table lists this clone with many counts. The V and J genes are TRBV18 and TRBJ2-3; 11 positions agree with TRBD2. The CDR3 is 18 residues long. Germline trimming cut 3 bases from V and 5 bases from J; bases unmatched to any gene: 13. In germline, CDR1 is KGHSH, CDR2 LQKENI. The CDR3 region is CASSPDPGSGGAGDTQYF. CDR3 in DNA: TGTGCCAGCTCACCGGACCCCGGTAGCGGGGGGGCTGGAGATACGCAGTATTTT.

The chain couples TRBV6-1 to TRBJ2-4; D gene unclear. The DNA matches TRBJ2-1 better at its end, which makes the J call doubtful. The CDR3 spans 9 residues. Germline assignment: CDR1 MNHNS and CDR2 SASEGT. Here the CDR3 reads CAITTEQFF. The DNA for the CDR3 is TGTGCCATCACTACGGAACAGTTCTTC.

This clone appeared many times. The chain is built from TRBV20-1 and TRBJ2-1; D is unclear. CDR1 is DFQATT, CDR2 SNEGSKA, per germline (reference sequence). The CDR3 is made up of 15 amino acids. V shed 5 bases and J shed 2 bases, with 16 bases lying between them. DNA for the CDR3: TGCAGTGCTTACAGCCTTGGTCTAACCTACAATGAGCAGTTCTTC. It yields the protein CSAYSLGLTYNEQFF.

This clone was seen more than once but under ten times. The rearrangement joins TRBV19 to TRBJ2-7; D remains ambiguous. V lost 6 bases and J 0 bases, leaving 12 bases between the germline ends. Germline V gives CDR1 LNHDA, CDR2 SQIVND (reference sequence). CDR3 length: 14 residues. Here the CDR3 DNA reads TGTGCCAGTAGACAGTGGCCGTCCTCCTACGAGCAGTACTTC. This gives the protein CASRQWPSSYEQYF.

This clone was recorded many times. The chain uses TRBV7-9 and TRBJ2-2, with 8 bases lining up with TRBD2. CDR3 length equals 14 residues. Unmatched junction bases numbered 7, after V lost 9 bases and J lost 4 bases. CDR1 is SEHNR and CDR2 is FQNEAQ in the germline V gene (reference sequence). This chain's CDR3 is CARSGSTGTGELFF. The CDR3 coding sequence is TGTGCCAGGAGCGGGAGTACGGGCACCGGGGAGCTGTTTTTT.

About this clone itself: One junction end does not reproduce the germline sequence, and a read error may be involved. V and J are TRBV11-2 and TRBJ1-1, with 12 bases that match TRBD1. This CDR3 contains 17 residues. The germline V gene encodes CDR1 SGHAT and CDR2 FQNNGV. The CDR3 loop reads CSSSPPGQGAVNTEAFF. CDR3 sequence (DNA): TGTTCCAGCAGCCCCCCGGGACAGGGGGCTGTGAACACTGAAGCCTTCTTT.

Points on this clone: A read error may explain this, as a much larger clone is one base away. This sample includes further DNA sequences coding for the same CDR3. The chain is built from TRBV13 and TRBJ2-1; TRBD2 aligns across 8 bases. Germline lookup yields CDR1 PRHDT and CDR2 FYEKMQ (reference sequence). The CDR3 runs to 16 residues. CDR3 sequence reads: CASSLGKREIDNEQFF. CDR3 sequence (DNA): TGTGCCAGCAGCTTAGGGAAGCGGGAGATCGACAATGAGCAATTCTTC.

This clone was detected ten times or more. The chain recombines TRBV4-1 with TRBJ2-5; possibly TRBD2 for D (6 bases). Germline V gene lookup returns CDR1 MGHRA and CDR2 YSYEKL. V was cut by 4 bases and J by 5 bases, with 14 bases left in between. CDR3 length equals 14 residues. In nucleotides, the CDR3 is TGCGCCAGCAGCCCCGGGGGTGTAGGGGAGACCCAGTACTTC. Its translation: CASSPGGVGETQYF.

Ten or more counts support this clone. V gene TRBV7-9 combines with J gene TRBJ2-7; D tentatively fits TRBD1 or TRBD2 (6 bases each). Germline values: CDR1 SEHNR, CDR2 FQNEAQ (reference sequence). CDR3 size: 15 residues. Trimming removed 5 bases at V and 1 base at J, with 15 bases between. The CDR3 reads CASSHEGGRSYEQYF. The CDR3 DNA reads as TGTGCCAGCAGCCATGAGGGGGGCAGATCCTACGAGCAGTACTTC.

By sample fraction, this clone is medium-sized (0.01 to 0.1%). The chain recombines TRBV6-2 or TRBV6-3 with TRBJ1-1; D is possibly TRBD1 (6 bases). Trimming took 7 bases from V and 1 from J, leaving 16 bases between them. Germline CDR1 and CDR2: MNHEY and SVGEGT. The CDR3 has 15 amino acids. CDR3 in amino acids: CASTLRGRGNTEAFF. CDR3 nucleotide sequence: TGTGCCAGCACTTTACGGGGCAGGGGGAACACTGAAGCTTTCTTT.

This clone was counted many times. CDR3 loop: CSVLSSPYEQFF. The CDR3 DNA reads as TGCAGCGTTCTTAGTTCCCCGTATGAGCAGTTCTTC. V usage is TRBV29-1 and J usage is TRBJ2-1, with unresolved D. From germline, CDR1 is SQVTM and CDR2 ANQGSEA. The CDR3 has 12 residues. Trimming pared 5 bases from V and 8 bases from J, leaving 13 bases between.

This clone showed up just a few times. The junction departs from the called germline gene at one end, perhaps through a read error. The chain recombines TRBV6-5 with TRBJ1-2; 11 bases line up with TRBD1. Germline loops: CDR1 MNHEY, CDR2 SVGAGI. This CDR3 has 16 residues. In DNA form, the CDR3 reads TGTGCCAGCAGTTACCTTCGGACAGGGGGCTCTTATGTCTACACCTTC. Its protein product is CASSYLRTGGSYVYTF.

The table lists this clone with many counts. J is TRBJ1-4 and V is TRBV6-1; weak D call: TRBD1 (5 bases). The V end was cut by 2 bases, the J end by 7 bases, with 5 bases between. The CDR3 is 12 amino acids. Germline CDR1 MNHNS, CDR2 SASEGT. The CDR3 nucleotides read TGTGCCAGCAGTGAAAGGGGTGAAAAACTGTTTTTT. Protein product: CASSERGEKLFF.

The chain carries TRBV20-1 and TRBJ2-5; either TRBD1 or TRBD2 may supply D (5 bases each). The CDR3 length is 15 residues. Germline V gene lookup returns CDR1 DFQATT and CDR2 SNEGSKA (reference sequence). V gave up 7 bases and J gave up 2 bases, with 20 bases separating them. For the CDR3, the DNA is TGCAGTGTCAGAGGGGCGACCGAGTTACAAGAGACCCAGTACTTC. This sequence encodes CSVRGATELQETQYF.

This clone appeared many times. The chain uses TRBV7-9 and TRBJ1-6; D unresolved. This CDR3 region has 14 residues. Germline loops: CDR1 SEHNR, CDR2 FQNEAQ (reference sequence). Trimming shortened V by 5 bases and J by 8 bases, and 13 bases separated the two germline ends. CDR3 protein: CASSNVAEDSPLHF. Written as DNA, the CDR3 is TGTGCCAGCAGCAATGTCGCCGAGGATTCACCCCTCCACTTT.